The rows below give T cell receptor beta chains drawn from one sample of a study of shared clonotypes between healthy human individuals. Using immunoSEQ multiplex PCR, the repertoire was profiled, and TCRdb retains in-frame clones only, with some absent. The sample shows about 2.3 million clones, under 95% of them seen only once. Sequences were obtained from naive CD4+ T cells from PBMCs. These receptors all come from a man in his late teens or twenties in good health. Some clones in this sample may be carry-over from other donors' samples. The CDR3 runs from the conserved cysteine through the conserved F or W. Each record gives: V gene, clone size, D gene, J gene, CDR3 protein, CDR3 DNA. The D gene is left open where the match is weak. Some rows mark clone size as missing; the rest say once, few, many or name a class of expanded clone.

v_gene: TRBV5-1
abundance: .
d_gene: TRBD2
j_gene: TRBJ2-1
CDR3aa: CASSLVGSGTEQFF
CDR3nt: TGCGCCAGCAGCTTGGTTGGTAGCGGGACTGAGCAGTTCTTC

v_gene: TRBV6-1
abundance: once
d_gene: .
j_gene: TRBJ2-6
CDR3aa: CASSEAGSSGANVLTF
CDR3nt: TGTGCCAGCAGTGAAGCGGGCAGCTCTGGGGCCAACGTCCTGACTTTC

v_gene: TRBV9
abundance: .
d_gene: .
j_gene: TRBJ2-7
CDR3aa: CASSAGRGRLAYEQYF
CDR3nt: TGTGCCAGCAGCGCCGGTCGGGGTCGACTGGCCTACGAGCAGTACTTC

v_gene: TRBV18
abundance: .
d_gene: .
j_gene: TRBJ1-5
CDR3aa: CASSNTVWGRQPQHF
CDR3nt: TGTGCCAGCTCAAACACAGTTTGGGGGCGTCAGCCCCAGCATTTT

v_gene: TRBV12-5
abundance: few
d_gene: .
j_gene: TRBJ1-5
CDR3aa: CASGLEEGQPQHF
CDR3nt: TGTGCTAGTGGTTTGGAAGAGGGTCAGCCCCAGCATTTT

v_gene: TRBV10-3
abundance: .
d_gene: TRBD1
j_gene: TRBJ2-1
CDR3aa: CAISESNQGVANEQFF
CDR3nt: TGTGCCATCAGTGAGTCGAATCAGGGGGTCGCCAATGAGCAGTTCTTC

v_gene: TRBV7-2
abundance: .
d_gene: TRBD1
j_gene: TRBJ1-5
CDR3aa: CASSLEDRGGNQPQHF
CDR3nt: TGTGCCAGCAGCTTAGAAGACAGGGGAGGCAATCAGCCCCAGCATTTT

v_gene: TRBV30
abundance: .
d_gene: TRBD1
j_gene: TRBJ2-1
CDR3aa: CAWRCWDRAKSYNEQFF
CDR3nt: TGTGCCTGGAGGTGCTGGGACAGGGCAAAATCCTACAATGAGCAGTTCTTC

v_gene: TRBV9
abundance: .
d_gene: .
j_gene: TRBJ1-1
CDR3aa: CASSVDIGTEAFF
CDR3nt: TGTGCCAGCAGCGTAGACATCGGCACTGAAGCTTTCTTT

v_gene: TRBV6-6
abundance: once
d_gene: TRBD1
j_gene: TRBJ2-5
CDR3aa: CASSYPRQGVETQYF
CDR3nt: TGTGCCAGCAGTTACCCGAGACAGGGGGTGGAGACCCAGTACTTC

v_gene: TRBV28
abundance: .
d_gene: .
j_gene: TRBJ1-3
CDR3aa: CASSSGLYGDARNTIYF
CDR3nt: TGTGCCAGCAGTTCCGGGTTATACGGGGACGCCCGAAACACCATATATTTT

v_gene: TRBV4-1
abundance: .
d_gene: TRBD1
j_gene: TRBJ2-3
CDR3aa: CASSQVRGFGTDTQYF
CDR3nt: TGCGCCAGCAGCCAAGTCAGGGGGTTTGGCACAGATACGCAGTATTTT

v_gene: TRBV7-7
abundance: once
d_gene: .
j_gene: TRBJ2-1
CDR3aa: CASSLETLASEQFF
CDR3nt: TGTGCCAGCAGCTTAGAAACGCTAGCTTCTGAGCAGTTCTTC

v_gene: TRBV28
abundance: .
d_gene: .
j_gene: TRBJ2-3
CDR3aa: CASSGTPQADSGVQYF
CDR3nt: TGTGCCAGCAGCGGTACCCCCCAGGCGGATTCGGGGGTGCAGTATTTT

v_gene: TRBV5-1
abundance: .
d_gene: TRBD2
j_gene: TRBJ2-4
CDR3aa: CASSLTSGGTIQYF
CDR3nt: TGCGCCAGCAGCTTGACTAGCGGAGGTACCATTCAGTACTTC

v_gene: TRBV18
abundance: .
d_gene: TRBD1
j_gene: TRBJ1-1
CDR3aa: CASSPVKQGFLSTEAFF
CDR3nt: TGTGCCAGCTCACCTGTAAAACAGGGGTTTCTGAGCACTGAAGCTTTCTTT

v_gene: TRBV7-2
abundance: .
d_gene: TRBD2
j_gene: TRBJ2-2
CDR3aa: CASSWTGPGLPTTGELFF
CDR3nt: TGTGCCAGCAGCTGGACGGGCCCGGGACTACCCACCACCGGGGAGCTGTTTTTT

v_gene: TRBV7-6
abundance: .
d_gene: TRBD2
j_gene: TRBJ2-1
CDR3aa: CASSKSSGRAVDEQFF
CDR3nt: TGTGCCAGCAGCAAATCTAGCGGGAGGGCCGTAGATGAGCAGTTCTTC

v_gene: TRBV5-4
abundance: once
d_gene: TRBD2
j_gene: TRBJ2-3
CDR3aa: CASSYLTSGSTDTQYF
CDR3nt: TGTGCCAGCAGTTACTTGACTAGCGGGAGCACAGATACGCAGTATTTT

v_gene: TRBV4-1
abundance: .
d_gene: TRBD2
j_gene: TRBJ2-5
CDR3aa: CASSQDGLAGGETQYF
CDR3nt: TGCGCCAGCAGCCAAGATGGTCTAGCGGGAGGTGAGACCCAGTACTTC

v_gene: TRBV5-1
abundance: .
d_gene: .
j_gene: TRBJ2-1
CDR3aa: CASSLGQLPYNEQFF
CDR3nt: TGCGCCAGCAGCTTGGGCCAGCTCCCCTACAATGAGCAGTTCTTC

v_gene: TRBV28
abundance: .
d_gene: TRBD1
j_gene: TRBJ2-5
CDR3aa: CASSHSTGGKGTQYF
CDR3nt: TGTGCCAGCAGCCATTCGACAGGGGGTAAGGGGACCCAGTACTTC

v_gene: TRBV7-9
abundance: .
d_gene: TRBD2
j_gene: TRBJ2-5
CDR3aa: CASSLSGEETQYF
CDR3nt: TGTGCCAGCAGCCTCAGCGGGGAAGAGACCCAGTACTTC

v_gene: TRBV6-1
abundance: .
d_gene: TRBD2
j_gene: TRBJ2-3
CDR3aa: CASSWGGIRPDTQYF
CDR3nt: TGTGCCAGCAGCTGGGGGGGAATTAGGCCAGATACGCAGTATTTT

v_gene: TRBV7-2
abundance: .
d_gene: .
j_gene: TRBJ2-1
CDR3aa: CASSSERNNEQFF
CDR3nt: TGTGCCAGCAGCTCGGAGCGTAACAATGAGCAGTTCTTC

v_gene: TRBV10-2
abundance: .
d_gene: .
j_gene: TRBJ2-1
CDR3aa: CASGDRSSYNEQFF
CDR3nt: TGCGCCAGCGGAGACCGAAGCTCCTACAATGAGCAGTTCTTC

v_gene: TRBV30
abundance: .
d_gene: TRBD1
j_gene: TRBJ1-1
CDR3aa: CAWSEPRQGSLKAFF
CDR3nt: TGTGCCTGGAGTGAGCCGCGACAGGGTTCATTAAAAGCTTTCTTT

v_gene: TRBV30
abundance: .
d_gene: .
j_gene: TRBJ1-3
CDR3aa: CAWSVGNSGNTIYF
CDR3nt: TGTGCCTGGAGTGTTGGTAACTCTGGAAACACCATATATTTT

v_gene: TRBV1
abundance: .
d_gene: .
j_gene: TRBJ2-1
CDR3aa: CTSSRGLAYDNEQFF
CDR3nt: TGCACCAGCAGCCGAGGACTAGCGTACGACAATGAGCAGTTCTTC

v_gene: TRBV5-1
abundance: .
d_gene: TRBD2
j_gene: TRBJ2-3
CDR3aa: CASSLPVSGRGTDTQYF
CDR3nt: TGCGCCAGCAGCTTGCCCGTGAGCGGGAGAGGCACAGATACGCAGTATTTT